The clone carrying this T cell receptor (beta chain) was seen just once. Antigen unknown. The data belong to a study of somatic mutations in cytotoxic T cells in rheumatoid arthritis. Study context: Patients gave 30 ml EDTA peripheral blood immediately after diagnosis, prior to starting treatment. At nearly 100% purity, some V beta antibody-stained T-cell populations were flow-sorted, and these included V beta1+ cells that were sequenced for TCRB. Overall study findings and caveats: Between rheumatoid arthritis patients and age-matched healthy controls, CD8+ T-cell clonality showed no significant difference.

Sequenced by immunoSEQ multiplex PCR; TCRdb stores in-frame clones only, minus some. The data contain roughly 30,000 clones, around 90% of them singletons. Germline V gene lookup returns CDR1 PRHDT and CDR2 FYEKMQ (reference sequence). The CDR3 extends over 12 amino acids. V shed 0 bases and J shed 6 bases, with 6 bases lying between them. This chain connects TRBV13 to TRBJ2-7, with unresolved D. This clonotype originated in an adult with rheumatoid arthritis. Sequenced input: CD8+ T cells sorted from blood. Here the CDR3 DNA reads TGTGCCAGCAGCTTAGGAGGTAGCGAGCAGTACTTC. It is translated as CASSLGGSEQYF. The variable domain in full, completed from reference TRBV13 and TRBJ2-7, reads AAGVIQSPRHLIKEKRETATLKCYPIPRHDTVYWYQQGPGQDPQFLISFYEKMQSDKGSIPDRFSAQQFSDYHSELNMSSLELGDSALYFCASSLGGSEQYFGPGTRLTVT.